The clone carrying this T cell receptor (beta chain) counts as medium-sized. This entry is derived from a study of T cell repertoires in aging, cancer and after chemotherapy. Amplification of TCR beta used genomic DNA extracted from peripheral blood. The CDR3 has 15 residues. Losses at the gene ends were 7 bases for V and 0 bases for J; bases not matched to a gene: 7. Germline CDR1 is SGHNT and CDR2 is YYREEE (reference sequence). Multiplex touch-down PCR with TRB-A/B primers amplified rearranged V-D-J TRB sequences. MiXCR, applied by TCRdb to the multiplex PCR reads, yields one record per CDR3 protein. The data contain a few thousand distinct CDR3 sequences, 30% to 45% of them singletons.

This clonotype was obtained from a human donor with a solid tumor. Sequenced: blood. This chain links TRBV5-4 with TRBJ2-7; 10 nucleotides align to TRBD2. The CDR3: CASSPAGGTSYEQYF. The CDR3 bases are TGTGCCAGCTCCCCAGCGGGAGGGACCTCCTACGAGCAGTACTTC.